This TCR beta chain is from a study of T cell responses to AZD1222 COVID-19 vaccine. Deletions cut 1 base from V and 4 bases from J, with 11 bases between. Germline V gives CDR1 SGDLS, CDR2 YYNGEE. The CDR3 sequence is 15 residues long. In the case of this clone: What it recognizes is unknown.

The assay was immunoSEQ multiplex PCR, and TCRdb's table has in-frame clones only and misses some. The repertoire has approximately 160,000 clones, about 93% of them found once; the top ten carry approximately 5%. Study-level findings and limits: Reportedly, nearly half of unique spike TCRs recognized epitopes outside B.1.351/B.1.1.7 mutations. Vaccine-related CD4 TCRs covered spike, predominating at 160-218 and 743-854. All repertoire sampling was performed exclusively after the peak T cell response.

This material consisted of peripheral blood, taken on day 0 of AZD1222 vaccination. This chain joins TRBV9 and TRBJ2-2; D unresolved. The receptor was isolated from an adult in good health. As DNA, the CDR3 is TGTGCCAGCAGCGTAAGCAGGAAACCCACCGGGGAGCTGTTTTTT. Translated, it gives CASSVSRKPTGELFF. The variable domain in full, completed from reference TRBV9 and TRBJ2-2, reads DSGVTQTPKHLITATGQRVTLRCSPRSGDLSVYWYQQSLDQGLQFLIQYYNGEERAKGNILERFSAQQFPDLHSELNLSSLELGDSALYFCASSVSRKPTGELFFGEGSRLTVL.